The TCR beta chain under discussion was sequenced for a study of control samples from healthy donors and cancer patients. The method was immunoSEQ multiplex PCR; TCRdb's version includes in-frame clones alone and lacks a portion of them. The table records tens of thousands of clones, around 95% of them present only once. Germline CDR1 is KGHSH and CDR2 is LQKENI. The CDR3 is 14 amino acids. Trimming removed 4 bases at V and 1 base at J, with 10 bases between. The TCR sequence derives from a woman younger than 45 in good health. What was sequenced was blood. The chain recombines TRBV18 with TRBJ1-1; tentatively, D is TRBD1 (5 bases). The CDR3 DNA is TGTGCCAGCTCACTATCACAGGAGAACACTGAAGCTTTCTTT. This translates into CASSLSQENTEAFF. The complete variable domain, with remaining parts taken from reference TRBV18 and TRBJ1-1, reads NAGVMQNPRHLVRRRGQEARLRCSPMKGHSHVYWYRQLPEEGLKFMVYLQKENIIDESGMPKERFSAEFPKEGPSILRIQQVVRGDSAAYFCASSLSQENTEAFFGQGTRLTVV.